This T cell receptor (beta chain) appears in the sequencing data of a study of neurological immune-mediated disorders. V gave up 6 bases and J gave up 6 bases, with 14 bases separating them. CDR3 size: 12 residues. The germline gives CDR1 GTSNPN, CDR2 SVGIG (reference sequence). The study, taken as a whole, reports: Among expanded clones, no CDR3 amino acid sequences were shared across subjects, a pattern suggesting private repertoires in all groups.

This clonotype occurred many times. Antigen unknown. The cDNA came from 5'RACE, which used 10-nucleotide random UMIs. TCRdb reanalysed the 5' RACE reads using MiXCR and keeps one entry per CDR3 protein. The repertoire holds 15,000 to 20,000 distinct CDR3 sequences, with approximately 12% as singletons. The sequence was obtained from a woman in her forties or fifties in good health. The material sequenced was CD8+ T cells from blood. The rearrangement joins TRBV30 to TRBJ1-1; no definite D call. In DNA form, the CDR3 reads TGTGCCTGTAGAGACCTCGGCTCTGAAGCTTTCTTT. This codes for CACRDLGSEAFF.